This is a list of T cell receptor beta chains from one sample in a study of PD-L1 blockade in urothelial cancer. Method: immunoSEQ multiplex PCR; TCRdb's copy keeps in-frame clones and lacks some. This sample has roughly 40,000 clones, with about four fifths found just once. The material sequenced was PBMCs, taken around atezolizumab (anti-PD-L1) treatment. The receptors come from a man between 65 and 79 years old with urothelial cancer. Each CDR3 is given with its conserved first and last residue.

length,V,J,CDR3
13,TRBV30,TRBJ1-2,CAYSQNRGYGYTF
15,TRBV5-1,TRBJ1-6,CASSSTGGEGSPLHF
15,TRBV6-5,-,CASREIEDSPYEQYF
16,TRBV4-2,TRBJ2-2,CASSQGGQGATGELFF
15,TRBV5-4,TRBJ2-1,CASSFPGQGFNEQFF
14,TRBV15,TRBJ1-5,CATNRGAGPSAQHF
15,TRBV4-1,TRBJ2-7,CASSQVGTGNYEQYF
14,TRBV6-1,TRBJ1-2,CASSETEGGYGYTF
17,TRBV5-4,TRBJ2-1,CASSLNSGAGRSNEQFF
13,TRBV6-5,TRBJ2-1,CASSKGQVNEQFF
17,TRBV11-3,TRBJ2-1,CASSLGSSGRVYNEQFF
17,TRBV28,TRBJ2-3,CASIYPGGQVGTDTQYF
15,TRBV7-2,TRBJ2-5,CASSLRRGLRETQYF
15,TRBV19,TRBJ2-6,CASRPGTSGANVLTF
17,TRBV15,TRBJ1-5,CATSRDLTGGGNQPQHF
17,TRBV11-2,TRBJ2-7,CASTLLSSTSGNYEQYF
15,TRBV6-4,TRBJ2-1,CASSDSDSGYNEQFF
13,TRBV29-1,TRBJ1-2,CSVHRGQYYGYTF
18,TRBV29-1,TRBJ2-2,CSVQKTGTGGIDTGELFF
15,TRBV14,TRBJ2-1,CASSQERGSYNEQFF
14,TRBV28,TRBJ1-2,CASRPTGQTYGYTF
13,TRBV4-1,TRBJ2-1,CASSLTTGNEQFF
16,TRBV11-2,TRBJ2-5,CASSSTPGQGIETQYF
15,TRBV15,TRBJ2-5,CATSRGGRSQETQYF
11,TRBV28,TRBJ1-2,CASSLSYGYTF
14,TRBV11-2,TRBJ1-1,CASSSQPMNTEAFF
17,TRBV11-2,TRBJ1-4,CASSQLTVMNSNEKLFF
13,TRBV5-5,TRBJ1-5,CASSLADYQPQHF
18,TRBV28,TRBJ2-2,CASRPNPTGQSVTGELFF
12,TRBV7-2,TRBJ1-2,CASSLAQGARTF
11,TRBV20-1,TRBJ1-2,CSASRVGGYTF
15,TRBV30,TRBJ1-2,CAWRGHRGGGSGYTF
14,TRBV2,TRBJ2-3,CASSSRGNTDTQYF
13,TRBV7-3,TRBJ2-4,CASSLSRGGIQYF
13,TRBV7-2,TRBJ2-5,CASSQGVEETQYF
14,TRBV2,TRBJ2-3,CASWKGQDTDTQYF
19,TRBV30,TRBJ2-2,CAWSVHWDFDYSGTGELFF
16,TRBV9,TRBJ2-1,CASSVGRLAGADEQFF
15,TRBV11-3,TRBJ2-7,CASSLFQGLSDEQYF
15,TRBV4-1,TRBJ2-5,CASSQLQGGKETQYF
17,TRBV4-3,TRBJ2-3,CASSHSLTSGGTDTQYF
16,TRBV19,TRBJ2-2,CASMHRDPANTGELFF
19,TRBV7-2,TRBJ2-7,CASSLASGLLAGVGYEQYF
16,TRBV9,TRBJ2-1,CASSVGSSGRANEQFF
16,TRBV7-8,TRBJ2-7,CASSLGLLSGSYEQYF
14,TRBV5-6,TRBJ2-5,CASSLAGYQETQYF
15,TRBV29-1,TRBJ2-5,CSVQPSGSSQETQYF
14,TRBV28,TRBJ2-7,CASSPGEARYEQYF
13,TRBV9,TRBJ2-7,CASSAEPGQAEYF
16,TRBV28,TRBJ1-5,CASSISGTGLNQPQHF
14,TRBV14,TRBJ2-1,CASSRLGLYNEQFF
13,TRBV6-5,TRBJ2-1,CASSYIGEYEQFF
15,TRBV7-6,TRBJ2-7,CASSLRAGADYEQYF
15,TRBV7-2,TRBJ1-1,CASSLGGQGVTEAFF
18,TRBV7-3,TRBJ2-1,CASSLRLAGGGSYNEQFF